This T cell receptor (beta chain) was sequenced for a study of Tregs in tolerant kidney transplant recipients. With 8 bases removed from V and 5 bases from J, the gap between germline ends came to 16 bases. This CDR3 spans 13 amino acids. The V gene's germline CDR1 is SGDLS and CDR2 YYNGEE. This clone has just one count. The method was immunoSEQ multiplex PCR; TCRdb's version includes in-frame clones alone and lacks a portion of them. The repertoire includes about 100,000 clones, more than 85% of them detected once, and around 1.6% sits in the top ten. Related graft donors supplied nonmyeloablative bone marrow transplants, and mixed chimerism was transient.

This receptor was identified in a human patient who received a combined kidney and bone marrow transplant. Some T cells may be supplied by the graft donor. The sample consisted of CD4+ T cells from blood (PBMCs), taken 12 months after the transplant. This rearrangement joins TRBV9 to TRBJ1-1, with TRBD1 as a possible D gene (5 bases). The CDR3 sequence is CARKHKGRTEAFF. The CDR3, as DNA: TGTGCCAGAAAGCACAAGGGGAGGACTGAAGCTTTCTTT.